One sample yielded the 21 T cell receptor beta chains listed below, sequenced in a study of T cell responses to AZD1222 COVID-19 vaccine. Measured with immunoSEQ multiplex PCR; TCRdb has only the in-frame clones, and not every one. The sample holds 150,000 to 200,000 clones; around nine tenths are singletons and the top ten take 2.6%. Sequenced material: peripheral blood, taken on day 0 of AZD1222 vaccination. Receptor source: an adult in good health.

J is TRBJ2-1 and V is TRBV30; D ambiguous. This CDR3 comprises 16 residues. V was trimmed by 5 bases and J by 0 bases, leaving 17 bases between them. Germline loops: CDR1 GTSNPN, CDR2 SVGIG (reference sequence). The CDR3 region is CAWAPAPGGSYNEQFF. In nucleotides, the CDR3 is TGTGCCTGGGCGCCCGCCCCGGGCGGCTCCTACAATGAGCAGTTCTTC.

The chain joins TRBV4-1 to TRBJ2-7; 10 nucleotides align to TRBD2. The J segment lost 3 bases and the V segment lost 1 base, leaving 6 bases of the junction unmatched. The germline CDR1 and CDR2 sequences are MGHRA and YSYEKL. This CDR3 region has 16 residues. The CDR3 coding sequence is TGCGCCAGCAGCCAAGGAGTAGCGGGAGGCATCTACGAGCAGTACTTC. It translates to CASSQGVAGGIYEQYF.

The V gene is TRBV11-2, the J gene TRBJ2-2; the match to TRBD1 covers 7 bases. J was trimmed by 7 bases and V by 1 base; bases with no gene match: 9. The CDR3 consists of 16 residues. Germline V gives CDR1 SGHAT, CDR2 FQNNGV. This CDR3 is CASSLGWTGAGGELFF. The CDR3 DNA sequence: TGTGCCAGCAGCTTAGGGTGGACAGGCGCTGGCGGGGAGCTGTTTTTT.

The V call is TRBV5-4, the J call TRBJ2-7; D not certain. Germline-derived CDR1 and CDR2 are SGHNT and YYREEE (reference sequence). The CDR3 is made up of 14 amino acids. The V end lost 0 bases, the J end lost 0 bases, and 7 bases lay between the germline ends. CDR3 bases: TGTGCCAGCAGCTTGGAAGCCGGCTCCTACGAGCAGTACTTC. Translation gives CASSLEAGSYEQYF.

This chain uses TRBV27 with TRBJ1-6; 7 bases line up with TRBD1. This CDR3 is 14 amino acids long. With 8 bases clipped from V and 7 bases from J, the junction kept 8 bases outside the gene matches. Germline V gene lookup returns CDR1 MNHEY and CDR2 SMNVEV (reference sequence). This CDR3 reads CASHLGQTNSPLHF. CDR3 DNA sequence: TGTGCCAGCCACTTGGGACAGACGAATTCACCCCTCCACTTT.

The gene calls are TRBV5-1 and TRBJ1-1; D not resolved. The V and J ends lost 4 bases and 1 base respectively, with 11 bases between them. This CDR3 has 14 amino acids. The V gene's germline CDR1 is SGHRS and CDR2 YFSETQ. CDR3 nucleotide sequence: TGCGCCAGCAGCCAAAGTTCCGCGAACACTGAAGCTTTCTTT. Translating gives CASSQSSANTEAFF.

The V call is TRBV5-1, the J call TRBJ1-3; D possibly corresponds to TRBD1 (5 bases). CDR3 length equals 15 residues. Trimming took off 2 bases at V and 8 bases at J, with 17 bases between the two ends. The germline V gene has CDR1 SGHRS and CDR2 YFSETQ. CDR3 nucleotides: TGCGCCAGCAGCTTCGGCGGCGGGGGAGGAGACACCATATATTTT. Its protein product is CASSFGGGGGDTIYF. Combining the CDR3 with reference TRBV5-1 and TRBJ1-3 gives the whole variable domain KAGVTQTPRYLIKTRGQQVTLSCSPISGHRSVSWYQQTPGQGLQFLFEYFSETQRNKGNFPGRFSGRQFSNSRSEMNVSTLELGDSALYLCASSFGGGGGDTIYFGEGSWLTVV.

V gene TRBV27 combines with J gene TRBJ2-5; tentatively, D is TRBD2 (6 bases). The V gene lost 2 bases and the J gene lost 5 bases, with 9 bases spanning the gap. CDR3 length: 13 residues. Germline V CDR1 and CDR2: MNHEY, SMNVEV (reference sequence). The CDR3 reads CASSLGGWETQYF. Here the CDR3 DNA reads TGTGCCAGCAGTTTAGGGGGGTGGGAGACCCAGTACTTC.

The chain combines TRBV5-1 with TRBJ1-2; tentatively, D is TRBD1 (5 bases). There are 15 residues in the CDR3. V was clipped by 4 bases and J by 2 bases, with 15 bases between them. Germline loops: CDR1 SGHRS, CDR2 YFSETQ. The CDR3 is CASSGGGNTNYGYTF. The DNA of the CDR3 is TGCGCCAGCAGCGGTGGGGGAAACACGAACTATGGCTACACCTTC. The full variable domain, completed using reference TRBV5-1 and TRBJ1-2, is KAGVTQTPRYLIKTRGQQVTLSCSPISGHRSVSWYQQTPGQGLQFLFEYFSETQRNKGNFPGRFSGRQFSNSRSEMNVSTLELGDSALYLCASSGGGNTNYGYTFGSGTRLTVV.

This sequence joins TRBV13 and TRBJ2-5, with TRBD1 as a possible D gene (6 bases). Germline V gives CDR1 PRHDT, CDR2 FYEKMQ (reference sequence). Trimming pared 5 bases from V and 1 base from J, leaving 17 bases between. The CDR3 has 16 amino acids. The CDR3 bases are TGTGCCAGCAGCACCTACAGGGCTTATGTCCAAGAGACCCAGTACTTC. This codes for CASSTYRAYVQETQYF.

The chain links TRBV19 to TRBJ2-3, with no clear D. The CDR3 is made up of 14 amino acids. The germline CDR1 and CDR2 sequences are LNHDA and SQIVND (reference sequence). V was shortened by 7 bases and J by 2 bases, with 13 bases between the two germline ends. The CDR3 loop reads CASTPLGVTDTQYF. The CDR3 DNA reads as TGTGCCAGTACCCCCCTTGGAGTCACAGATACGCAGTATTTT. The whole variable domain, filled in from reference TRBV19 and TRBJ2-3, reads DGGITQSPKYLFRKEGQNVTLSCEQNLNHDAMYWYRQDPGQGLRLIYYSQIVNDFQKGDIAEGYSVSREKKESFPLTVTSAQKNPTAFYLCASTPLGVTDTQYFGPGTRLTVL.

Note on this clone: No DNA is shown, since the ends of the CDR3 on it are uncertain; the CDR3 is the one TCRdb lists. CDR3 region: CASSLFGPGQGTQPQHF. The chain joins TRBV18 to TRBJ1-5; no DNA check was done on the table's D call, TRBD1. The CDR3 region is 17 residues in length, termini included. The germline CDR1 and CDR2 sequences are KGHSH and LQKENI.

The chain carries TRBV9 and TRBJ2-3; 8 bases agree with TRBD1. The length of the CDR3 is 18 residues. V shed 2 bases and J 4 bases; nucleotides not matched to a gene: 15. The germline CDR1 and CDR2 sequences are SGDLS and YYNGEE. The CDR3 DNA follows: TGTGCCAGCAGCGTCGTTAGGACAGGGCAGATGTGGGCAGATACGCAGTATTTT. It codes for CASSVVRTGQMWADTQYF.

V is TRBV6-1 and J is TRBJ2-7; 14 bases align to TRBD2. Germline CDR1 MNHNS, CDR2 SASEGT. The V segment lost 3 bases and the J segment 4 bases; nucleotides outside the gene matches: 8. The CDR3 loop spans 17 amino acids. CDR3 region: CASSDLGTSGSSYEQYF. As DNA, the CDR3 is TGTGCCAGCAGTGATCTCGGGACTAGCGGGAGTTCGTACGAGCAGTACTTC.

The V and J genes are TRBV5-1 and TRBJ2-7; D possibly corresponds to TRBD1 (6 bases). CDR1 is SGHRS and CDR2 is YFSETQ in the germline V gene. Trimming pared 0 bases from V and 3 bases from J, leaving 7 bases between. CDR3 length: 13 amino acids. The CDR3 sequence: CASSLGGGYEQYF. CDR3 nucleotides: TGCGCCAGCAGCTTGGGAGGGGGCTACGAGCAGTACTTC. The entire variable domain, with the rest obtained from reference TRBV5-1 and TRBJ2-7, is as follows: KAGVTQTPRYLIKTRGQQVTLSCSPISGHRSVSWYQQTPGQGLQFLFEYFSETQRNKGNFPGRFSGRQFSNSRSEMNVSTLELGDSALYLCASSLGGGYEQYFGPGTRLTVT.

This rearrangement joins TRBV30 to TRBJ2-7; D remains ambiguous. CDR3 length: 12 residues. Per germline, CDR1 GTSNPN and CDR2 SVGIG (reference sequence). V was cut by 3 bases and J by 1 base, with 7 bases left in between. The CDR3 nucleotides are TGTGCCTGGAGCCCGGATTCCTACGAGCAGTACTTC. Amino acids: CAWSPDSYEQYF. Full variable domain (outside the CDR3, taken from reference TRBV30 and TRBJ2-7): SQTIHQWPATLVQPVGSPLSLECTVEGTSNPNLYWYRQAAGRGLQLLFYSVGIGQISSEVPQNLSASRPQDRQFILSSKKLLLSDSGFYLCAWSPDSYEQYFGPGTRLTVT.

CDR3 region: CASSSSTSGRGEGYNEQFF. CDR3 sequence (DNA): TGTGCCAGCAGCTCGTCGACTAGCGGGAGGGGCGAGGGCTACAATGAGCAGTTCTTC. The V gene is TRBV13, the J gene TRBJ2-1; 14 bases map to TRBD2. Germline V gene data show CDR1 as PRHDT and CDR2 as FYEKMQ (reference sequence). V shed 4 bases and J 3 bases; nucleotides not matched to a gene: 11. There are 19 residues in the CDR3.

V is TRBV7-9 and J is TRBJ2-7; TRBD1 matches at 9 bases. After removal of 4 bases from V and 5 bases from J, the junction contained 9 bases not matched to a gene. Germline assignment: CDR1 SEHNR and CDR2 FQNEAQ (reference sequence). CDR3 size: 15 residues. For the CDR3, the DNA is TGTGCCAGCAGCTCCTTCGGGACAGGGCCTGACGAGCAGTACTTC. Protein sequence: CASSSFGTGPDEQYF.

As DNA, the CDR3 is TGTGCCAACTCACGGGGGCGGGAGCCCGCCTACGAGCAGTACTTC. Translation gives CANSRGREPAYEQYF. The V gene is TRBV6-5, the J gene TRBJ2-7; D possibly corresponds to TRBD2 (7 bases). Germline V CDR1 and CDR2: MNHEY, SVGAGI. This CDR3 region has 15 residues. The V gene lost 10 bases and the J gene lost 2 bases, with 21 bases spanning the gap.

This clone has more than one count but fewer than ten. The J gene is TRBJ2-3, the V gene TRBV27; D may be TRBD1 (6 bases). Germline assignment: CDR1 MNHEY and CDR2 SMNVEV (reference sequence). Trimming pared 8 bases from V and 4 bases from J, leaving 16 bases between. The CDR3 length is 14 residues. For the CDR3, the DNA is TGTGCCAGCGGGAGTGGCAGGGGTGCAGATACGCAGTATTTT. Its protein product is CASGSGRGADTQYF.

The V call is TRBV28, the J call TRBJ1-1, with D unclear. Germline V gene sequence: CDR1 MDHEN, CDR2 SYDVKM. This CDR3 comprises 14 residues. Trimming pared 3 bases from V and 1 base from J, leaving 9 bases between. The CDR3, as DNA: TGTGCCAGCAGTTTCTGGGTGGGGAACACTGAAGCTTTCTTT. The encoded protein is CASSFWVGNTEAFF.